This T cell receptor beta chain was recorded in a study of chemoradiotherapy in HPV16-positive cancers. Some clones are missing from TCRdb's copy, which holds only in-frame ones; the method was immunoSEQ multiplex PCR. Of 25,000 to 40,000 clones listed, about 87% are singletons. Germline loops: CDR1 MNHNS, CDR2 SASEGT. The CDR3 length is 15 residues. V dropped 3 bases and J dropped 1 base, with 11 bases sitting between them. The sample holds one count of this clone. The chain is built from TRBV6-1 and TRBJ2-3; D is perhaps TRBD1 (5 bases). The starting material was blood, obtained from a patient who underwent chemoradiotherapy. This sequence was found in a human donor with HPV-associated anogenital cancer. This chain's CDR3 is CASSDTGFRTDTQYF. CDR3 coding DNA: TGTGCCAGCAGTGATACAGGTTTCCGCACAGATACGCAGTATTTT.